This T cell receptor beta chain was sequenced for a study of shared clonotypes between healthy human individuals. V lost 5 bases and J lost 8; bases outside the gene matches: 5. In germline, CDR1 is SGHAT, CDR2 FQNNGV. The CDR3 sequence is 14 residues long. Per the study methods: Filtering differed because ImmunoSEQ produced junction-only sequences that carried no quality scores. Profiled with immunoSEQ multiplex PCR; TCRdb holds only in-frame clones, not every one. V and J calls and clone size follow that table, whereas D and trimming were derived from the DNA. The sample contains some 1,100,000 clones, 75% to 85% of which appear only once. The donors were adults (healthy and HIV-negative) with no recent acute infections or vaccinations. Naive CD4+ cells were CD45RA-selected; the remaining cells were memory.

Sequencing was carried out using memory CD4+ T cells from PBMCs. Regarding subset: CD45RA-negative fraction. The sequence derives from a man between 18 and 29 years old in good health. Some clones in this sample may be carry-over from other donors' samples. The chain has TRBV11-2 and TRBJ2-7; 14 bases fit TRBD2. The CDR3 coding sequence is TGTGCCAGCAGCGGGACTAGCGGGAGTACGCAGCAGTACTTC. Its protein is CASSGTSGSTQQYF.